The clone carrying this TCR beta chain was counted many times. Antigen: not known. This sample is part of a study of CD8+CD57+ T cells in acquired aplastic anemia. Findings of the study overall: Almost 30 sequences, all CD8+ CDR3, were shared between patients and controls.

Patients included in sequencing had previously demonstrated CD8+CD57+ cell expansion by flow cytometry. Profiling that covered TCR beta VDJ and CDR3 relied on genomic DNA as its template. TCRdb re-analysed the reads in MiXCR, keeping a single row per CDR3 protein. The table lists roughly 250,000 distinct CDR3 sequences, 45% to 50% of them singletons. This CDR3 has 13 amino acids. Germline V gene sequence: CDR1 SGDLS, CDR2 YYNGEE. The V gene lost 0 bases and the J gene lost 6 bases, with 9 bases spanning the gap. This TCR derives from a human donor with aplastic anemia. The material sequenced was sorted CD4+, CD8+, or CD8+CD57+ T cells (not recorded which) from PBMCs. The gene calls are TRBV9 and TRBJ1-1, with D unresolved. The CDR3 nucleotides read TGTGCCAGCAGCGTAGCTTCCCGGTCTGAAGCTTTCTTT. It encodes CASSVASRSEAFF. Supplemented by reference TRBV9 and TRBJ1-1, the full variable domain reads DSGVTQTPKHLITATGQRVTLRCSPRSGDLSVYWYQQSLDQGLQFLIQYYNGEERAKGNILERFSAQQFPDLHSELNLSSLELGDSALYFCASSVASRSEAFFGQGTRLTVV.